Following are 8 T cell receptor beta chains from one sample sequenced in a study of CD8 T cells in ankylosing spondylitis. Each CDR3 protein gets one entry after TCRdb re-called the 5' RACE reads with MiXCR. The sample contains fewer than 130,000 distinct CDR3 sequences, more than 20% of which appear only once. The specimen was synovial fluid, either unsorted or a sorted T cell fraction (not recorded which). These receptors were taken from a male donor with ankylosing spondylitis.

The rearrangement joins TRBV7-6 to TRBJ2-5, with a tentative D call TRBD2 (5 bases). CDR3 length: 14 amino acids. Germline CDR1 SGHVS, CDR2 FNYEAQ. Trimming took 4 bases from V and 5 from J, leaving 14 bases between them. The DNA of the CDR3 is TGTGCCAGCAGCTCCGGACTTTCCGGGGAGACCCAGTACTTC. It codes for CASSSGLSGETQYF.

This clonotype was observed a few times. The chain links TRBV29-1 to TRBJ2-1, with D possibly being TRBD2 (5 bases). Trimming pared 4 bases from V and 5 bases from J, leaving 12 bases between. Per germline, CDR1 SQVTM and CDR2 ANQGSEA. The CDR3 length is 13 residues. Here the CDR3 reads CSVGTSSDNEQFF. The DNA for the CDR3 is TGCAGCGTTGGCACTAGTAGTGACAATGAGCAGTTCTTC.

This sequence joins TRBV7-9 and TRBJ1-1, with D possibly being TRBD1 (5 bases). The V gene lost 7 bases and the J gene lost 5 bases, with 17 bases spanning the gap. The CDR3 has 14 amino acids. Germline CDR1 reads SEHNR; CDR2 reads FQNEAQ (reference sequence). In DNA form, the CDR3 reads TGTGCCAGCAACCCCTCTGGGGGAAGGACTGAAGCTTTCTTT. It translates to CASNPSGGRTEAFF.

The rearrangement links TRBV7-9 to TRBJ2-2, with 7 bases aligning to TRBD1. The CDR3 has 15 residues. V was clipped by 1 base and J by 5 bases; unmatched bases: 4. The V gene's germline CDR1 is SEHNR and CDR2 FQNEAQ (reference sequence). As DNA, the CDR3 is TGTGCCAGCAGCTTAGGCGACAGGGAAACCGGGGAGCTGTTTTTT. As protein: CASSLGDRETGELFF.

This clonotype has just a few counts. V gene TRBV5-1 combines with J gene TRBJ2-2, with D possibly TRBD1 on 6 matching bases. Germline-derived CDR1 and CDR2 are SGHRS and YFSETQ. V lost 1 base and J lost 2, with 12 bases in between. The CDR3 is made up of 16 amino acids. CDR3 sequence (DNA): TGCGCCAGCAGCTTGTCGGGACACCTCAACACCGGGGAGCTGTTTTTT. It specifies CASSLSGHLNTGELFF.

At least ten counts were recorded for this clonotype. This chain connects TRBV3-1 to TRBJ2-2; 12 bases map to TRBD1. In germline, CDR1 is LGHDT, CDR2 YNNKEL (reference sequence). V was clipped by 1 base and J by 5 bases; unmatched bases: 8. This CDR3 has 18 amino acids. The chain's CDR3 is CASSQGAGTGGPTGELFF. CDR3 in DNA: TGTGCCAGCAGCCAAGGGGCCGGGACAGGGGGCCCAACCGGGGAGCTGTTTTTT.

The CDR3 region is CASRGPGFEQFF. The DNA for the CDR3 is TGTGCTTCTAGGGGCCCCGGGTTTGAGCAGTTCTTC. The rearrangement uses TRBV7-9 and TRBJ2-1, with D tentatively TRBD1 (5 bases). This CDR3 is built from 12 residues. Germline V gene sequence: CDR1 SEHNR, CDR2 FQNEAQ (reference sequence).

This clonotype was recorded at least ten times. The chain couples TRBV9 to TRBJ2-1, with 9 bases aligning to TRBD2. The CDR3 extends over 17 amino acids. In germline, CDR1 is SGDLS, CDR2 YYNGEE. With 0 bases clipped from V and 8 bases from J, the junction kept 12 bases outside the gene matches. The CDR3 is CASSVGFRSGRLDEQFF. The CDR3 bases are TGTGCCAGCAGCGTAGGATTTAGGAGCGGGAGGCTGGATGAGCAGTTCTTC.